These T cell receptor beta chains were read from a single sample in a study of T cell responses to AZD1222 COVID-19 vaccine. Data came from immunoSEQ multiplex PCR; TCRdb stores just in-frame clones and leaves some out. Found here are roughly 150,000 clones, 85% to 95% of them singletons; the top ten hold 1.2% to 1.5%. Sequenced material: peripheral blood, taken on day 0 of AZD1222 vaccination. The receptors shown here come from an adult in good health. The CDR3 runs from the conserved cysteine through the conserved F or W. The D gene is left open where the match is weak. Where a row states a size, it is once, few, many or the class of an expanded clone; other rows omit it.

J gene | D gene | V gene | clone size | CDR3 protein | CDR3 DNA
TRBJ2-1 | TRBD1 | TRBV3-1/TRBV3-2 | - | CASSDGQVSYNEQFF | TGTGCCAGCAGTGACGGACAGGTCTCCTACAATGAGCAGTTCTTC
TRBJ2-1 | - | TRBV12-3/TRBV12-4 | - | CASSLFGEQFF | TGTGCCAGCAGTTTATTCGGGGAGCAGTTCTTC
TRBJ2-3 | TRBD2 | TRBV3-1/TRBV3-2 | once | CASSPTSGGTDTQYF | TGTGCCAGCAGCCCTACTAGCGGGGGGACAGATACGCAGTATTTT
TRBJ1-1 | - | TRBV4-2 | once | CASSQTGRETEAFF | TGTGCCAGCAGCCAAACAGGGCGAGAAACTGAAGCTTTCTTT
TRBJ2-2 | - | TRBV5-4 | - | CASSFSRRDITGELFF | TGTGCCAGCAGCTTTTCCCGGCGGGATATCACCGGGGAGCTGTTTTTT
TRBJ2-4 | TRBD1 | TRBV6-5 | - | CASSYDRGKNIQYF | TGTGCCAGCAGTTACGACAGGGGCAAAAACATTCAGTACTTC
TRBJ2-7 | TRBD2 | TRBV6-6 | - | CASSEGLAGEDEQYF | TGTGCCAGCAGCGAGGGACTAGCGGGAGAGGACGAGCAGTACTTC
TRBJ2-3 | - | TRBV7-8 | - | CASTPAGDTQYF | TGTGCCAGCACCCCAGCTGGAGATACGCAGTATTTT
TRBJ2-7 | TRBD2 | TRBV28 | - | CASSLGGLLWEQYF | TGTGCCAGCAGTTTGGGAGGGTTGCTCTGGGAGCAGTACTTC
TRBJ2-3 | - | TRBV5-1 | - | CASRQSTDTQYF | TGCGCCAGCCGGCAGAGCACAGATACGCAGTATTTT
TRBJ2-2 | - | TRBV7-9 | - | CASSLAQTGTGELFF | TGTGCCAGCAGCTTGGCCCAAACAGGCACCGGGGAGCTGTTTTTT
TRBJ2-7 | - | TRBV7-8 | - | CASSLRRSSYEQYF | TGTGCCAGCAGCTTAAGACGGTCCTCCTACGAGCAGTACTTC
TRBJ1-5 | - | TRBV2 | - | CASSERRVGVGNQPQHF | TGTGCCAGCAGTGAACGGAGGGTGGGGGTAGGCAATCAGCCCCAGCATTTT
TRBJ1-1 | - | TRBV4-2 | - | CASSQDNLRPESKSNTEAFF | TGTGCCAGCAGCCAGGACAACCTAAGACCCGAATCCAAATCGAACACTGAAGCTTTCTTT
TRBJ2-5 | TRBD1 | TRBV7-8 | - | CASSFYRDRSRETQYF | TGTGCCAGCAGCTTCTACCGGGACAGGTCCCGAGAGACCCAGTACTTC
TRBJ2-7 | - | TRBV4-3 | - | CASSQASGTYEQYF | TGCGCCAGCAGCCAAGCAAGCGGCACCTACGAGCAGTACTTC
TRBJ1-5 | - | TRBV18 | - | CASSTGTPYSNQPQHF | TGTGCCAGCTCAACCGGGACCCCTTATAGCAATCAGCCCCAGCATTTT
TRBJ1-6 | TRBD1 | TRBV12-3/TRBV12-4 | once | CASSLTGIPPLHF | TGTGCCAGCAGCCTGACAGGGATCCCACCCCTCCACTTT
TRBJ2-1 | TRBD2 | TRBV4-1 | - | CASSQGLAGGYNEQFF | TGCGCCAGCAGCCAAGGACTAGCGGGGGGATACAATGAGCAGTTCTTC
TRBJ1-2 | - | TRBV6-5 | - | CASSRSGASNGYTF | TGTGCCAGCAGCCGATCCGGGGCCTCTAATGGCTACACCTTC
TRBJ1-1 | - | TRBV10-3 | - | CAISESNSRGQAFF | TGTGCCATCAGTGAGTCCAATTCCAGGGGCCAAGCTTTCTTT
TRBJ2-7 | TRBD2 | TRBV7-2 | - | CASSLTVAGGPYEQYF | TGTGCCAGCAGCTTAACGGTAGCGGGGGGCCCCTACGAGCAGTACTTC
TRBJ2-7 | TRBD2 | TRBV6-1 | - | CASSEGIAGVSGGSEQYF | TGTGCCAGCAGTGAAGGAATAGCGGGAGTGTCTGGTGGGTCCGAGCAGTACTTC
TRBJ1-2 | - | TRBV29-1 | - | CSVVALNYGYTF | TGCAGCGTTGTGGCTCTAAACTATGGCTACACCTTC
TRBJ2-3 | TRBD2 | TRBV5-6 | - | CASSVLAGGDTQYF | TGTGCCAGCAGCGTCCTAGCGGGGGGAGATACGCAGTATTTT
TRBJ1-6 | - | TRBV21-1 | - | CASSKRGGGSPLHF | TGTGCCAGCAGCAAACGAGGGGGCGGGTCACCCCTCCACTTT
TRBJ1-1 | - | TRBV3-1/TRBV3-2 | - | CASSQVMGGTEAFF | TGTGCCAGCAGCCAAGTTATGGGAGGGACTGAAGCTTTCTTT
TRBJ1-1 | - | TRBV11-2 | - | CASSLDMRSAFF | TGTGCCAGCAGCTTAGATATGAGATCAGCTTTCTTT
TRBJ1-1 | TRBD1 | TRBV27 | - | CASSLRGQGGTEAFF | TGTGCCAGCAGTTTAAGGGGACAGGGAGGCACTGAAGCTTTCTTT
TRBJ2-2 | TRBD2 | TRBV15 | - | CATSRDGRAGTGELFF | TGTGCCACCAGCAGAGATGGGAGGGCCGGCACCGGGGAGCTGTTTTTT
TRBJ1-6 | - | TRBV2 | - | CASSLELSSYNSPLHF | TGTGCCAGCAGCCTGGAGTTGAGCTCCTATAATTCACCCCTCCACTTT
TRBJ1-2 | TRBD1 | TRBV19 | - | CASSVGGSVGGYTF | TGTGCCAGTAGTGTAGGGGGCTCCGTAGGCGGCTACACCTTC
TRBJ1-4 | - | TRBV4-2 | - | CASSLQGHNEKLFF | TGTGCCAGCAGCCTGCAGGGTCATAATGAAAAACTGTTTTTT
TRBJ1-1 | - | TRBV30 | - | CAWSAGGAFF | TGTGCCTGGAGTGCCGGAGGGGCTTTCTTT
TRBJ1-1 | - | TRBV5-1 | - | CASRKGGNTEAFF | TGCGCCAGCAGGAAGGGGGGGAACACTGAAGCTTTCTTT
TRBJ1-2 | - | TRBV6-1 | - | CASSHNRVNYGYTF | TGTGCCAGCAGTCACAACAGGGTTAACTATGGCTACACCTTC
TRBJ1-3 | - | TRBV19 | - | CASSIPAGSGNTIYF | TGTGCCAGTAGTATCCCAGCAGGGTCGGGAAACACCATATATTTT
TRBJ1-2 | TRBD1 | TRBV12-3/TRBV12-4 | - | CASRQGAGGYTF | TGTGCCAGCAGACAGGGGGCGGGTGGCTACACCTTC
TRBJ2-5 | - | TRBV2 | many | CASRPDGPGDF | TGTGCCAGCAGACCCGACGGCCCTGGGGACTTC
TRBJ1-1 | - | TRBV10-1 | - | CASSPTALGDTEAFF | TGCGCCAGCAGCCCGACAGCCCTAGGGGACACTGAAGCTTTCTTT
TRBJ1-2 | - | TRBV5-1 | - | CASSLEQANYGYTF | TGCGCCAGCAGCTTAGAACAGGCTAACTATGGCTACACCTTC
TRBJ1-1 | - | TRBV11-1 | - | CASSLAGPDHTEAFF | TGTGCCAGCAGCTTAGCCGGGCCGGACCACACTGAAGCTTTCTTT
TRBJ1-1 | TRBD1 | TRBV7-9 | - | CASSSPDRGNTEAFF | TGTGCCAGCAGCTCTCCGGACAGGGGGAACACTGAAGCTTTCTTT
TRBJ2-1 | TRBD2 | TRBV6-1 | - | CASSEEGLADFYNEQFF | TGTGCCAGCAGTGAAGAGGGTCTAGCGGACTTCTACAATGAGCAGTTCTTC
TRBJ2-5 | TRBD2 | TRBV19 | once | CASSILAGGQETQYF | TGTGCCAGTAGTATCTTAGCGGGGGGGCAAGAGACCCAGTACTTC
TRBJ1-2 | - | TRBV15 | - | CATSRGGTVHGYTF | TGTGCCACCAGCAGAGGGGGCACCGTTCATGGCTACACCTTC
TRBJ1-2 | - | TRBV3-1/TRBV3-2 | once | CASSQVPILQGNYGYTF | TGTGCCAGCAGCCAAGTTCCCATCCTCCAGGGTAACTATGGCTACACCTTC
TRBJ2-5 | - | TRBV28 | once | CASSSSKGETQYF | TGTGCCAGCAGTTCCTCAAAGGGAGAGACCCAGTACTTC
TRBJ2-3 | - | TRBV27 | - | CASSFTGHSTDTQYF | TGTGCCAGCAGTTTTACAGGCCATAGCACAGATACGCAGTATTTT
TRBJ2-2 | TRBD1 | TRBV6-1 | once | CASSEIQGALGTTGELFF | TGTGCCAGCAGCGAAATACAGGGGGCGTTAGGGACAACCGGGGAGCTGTTTTTT
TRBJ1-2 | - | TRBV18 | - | CASSPGTIEYGYTF | TGTGCCAGCTCACCCGGGACAATCGAATATGGCTACACCTTC
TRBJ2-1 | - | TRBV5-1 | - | CASSPMGAGEQFF | TGCGCCAGCAGCCCGATGGGGGCTGGTGAGCAGTTCTTC
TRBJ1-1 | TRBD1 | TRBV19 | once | CASMGTGFGVNTEAFF | TGTGCCAGTATGGGGACAGGGTTTGGGGTGAACACTGAAGCTTTCTTT
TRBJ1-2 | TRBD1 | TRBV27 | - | CASRPGQGVNGYTF | TGTGCCAGCAGACCGGGACAGGGGGTTAACGGCTACACCTTC
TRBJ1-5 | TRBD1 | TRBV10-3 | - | CAISESGDRGGQPQHF | TGTGCCATCAGTGAGTCGGGGGACAGGGGTGGCCAGCCCCAGCATTTT
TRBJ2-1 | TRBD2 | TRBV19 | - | CASSIVLGLADNEQFF | TGTGCCAGTAGTATAGTCCTGGGACTAGCCGACAATGAGCAGTTCTTC
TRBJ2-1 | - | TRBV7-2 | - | CASSSGRVYNEQFF | TGTGCCAGCAGCTCCGGAAGAGTCTACAATGAGCAGTTCTTC
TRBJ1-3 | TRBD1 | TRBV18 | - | CASSSGQLSGNTIYF | TGTGCCAGCTCATCGGGACAGCTCTCTGGAAACACCATATATTTT
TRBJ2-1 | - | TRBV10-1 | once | CASSEGSAREHRSHEQFF | TGCGCCAGCAGTGAGGGATCAGCCCGGGAGCACCGGTCCCATGAGCAGTTCTTC
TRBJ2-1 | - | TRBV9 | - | CASGGASYNEQFF | TGTGCCAGCGGGGGGGCGTCCTACAATGAGCAGTTCTTC